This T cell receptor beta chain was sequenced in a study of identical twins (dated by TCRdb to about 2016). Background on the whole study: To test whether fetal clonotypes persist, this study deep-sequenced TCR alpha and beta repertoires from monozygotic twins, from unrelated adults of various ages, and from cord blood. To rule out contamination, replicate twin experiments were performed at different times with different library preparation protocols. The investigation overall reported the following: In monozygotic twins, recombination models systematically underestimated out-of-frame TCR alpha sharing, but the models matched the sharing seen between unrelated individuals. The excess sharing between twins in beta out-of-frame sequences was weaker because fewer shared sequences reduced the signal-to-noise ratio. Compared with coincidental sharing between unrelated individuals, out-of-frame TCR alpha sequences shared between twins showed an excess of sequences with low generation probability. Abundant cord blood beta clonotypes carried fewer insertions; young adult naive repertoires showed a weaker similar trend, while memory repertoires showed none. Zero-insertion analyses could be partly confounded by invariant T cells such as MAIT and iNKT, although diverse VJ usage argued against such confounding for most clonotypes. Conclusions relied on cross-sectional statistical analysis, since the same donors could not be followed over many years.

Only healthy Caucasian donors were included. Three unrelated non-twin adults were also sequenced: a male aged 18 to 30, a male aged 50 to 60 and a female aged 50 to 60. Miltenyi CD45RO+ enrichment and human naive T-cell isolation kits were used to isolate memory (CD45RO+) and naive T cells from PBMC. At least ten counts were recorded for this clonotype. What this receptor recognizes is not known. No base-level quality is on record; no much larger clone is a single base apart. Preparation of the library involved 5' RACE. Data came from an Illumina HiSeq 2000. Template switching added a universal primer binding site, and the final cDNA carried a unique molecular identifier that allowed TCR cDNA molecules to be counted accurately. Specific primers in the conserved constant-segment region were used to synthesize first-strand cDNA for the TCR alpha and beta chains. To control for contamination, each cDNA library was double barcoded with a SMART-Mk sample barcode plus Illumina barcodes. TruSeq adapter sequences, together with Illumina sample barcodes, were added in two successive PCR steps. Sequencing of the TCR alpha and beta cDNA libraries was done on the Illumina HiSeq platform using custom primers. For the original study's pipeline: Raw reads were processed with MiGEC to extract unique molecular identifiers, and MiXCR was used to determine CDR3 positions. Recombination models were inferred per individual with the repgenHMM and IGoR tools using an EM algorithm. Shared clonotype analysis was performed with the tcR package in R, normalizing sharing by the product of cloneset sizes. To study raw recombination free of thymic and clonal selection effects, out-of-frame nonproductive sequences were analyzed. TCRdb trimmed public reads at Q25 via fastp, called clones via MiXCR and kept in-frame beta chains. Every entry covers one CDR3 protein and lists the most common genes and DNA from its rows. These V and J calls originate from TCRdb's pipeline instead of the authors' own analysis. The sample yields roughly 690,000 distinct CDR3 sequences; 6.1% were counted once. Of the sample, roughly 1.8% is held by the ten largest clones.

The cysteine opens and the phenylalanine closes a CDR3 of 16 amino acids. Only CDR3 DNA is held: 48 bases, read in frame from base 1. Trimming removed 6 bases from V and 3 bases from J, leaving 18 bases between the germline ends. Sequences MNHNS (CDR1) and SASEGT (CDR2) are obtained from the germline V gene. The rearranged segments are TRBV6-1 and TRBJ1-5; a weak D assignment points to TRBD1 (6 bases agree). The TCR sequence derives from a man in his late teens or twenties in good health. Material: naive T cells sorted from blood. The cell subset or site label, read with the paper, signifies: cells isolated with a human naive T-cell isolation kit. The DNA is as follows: TGTGCCAGCAGGAGGTGGGGGGCAGGGGACAATCAGCCCCAGCATTTT. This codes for CASRRWGAGDNQPQHF.